The clone carrying this TCR beta chain was counted ten times or more. Antigen specificity is unknown. RNA transcripts provided the source from which TCR beta CDR3 regions were amplified. HTBI primers drove first-round RT-PCR of the TCR CDR3. TCRdb ran MiXCR on the multiplex PCR reads and lists one entry per CDR3 protein. Here the sample spans some 380,000 distinct CDR3 sequences, roughly 12% being singletons. Germline-derived CDR1 and CDR2 are MDHEN and SYDVKM. This CDR3 comprises 16 residues. Trimming cost V 5 bases and J 2 bases, with 19 bases left between them. Newly diagnosed patients aged 18 to 65 had hyperthyroidism of under 2 months' duration. This record belongs to a study of T cells in Graves' hyperthyroidism and ophthalmopathy. Study results and limitations: Most clonotypes expanded in the thyroid (above 0.001) were also present in blood.

The specimen was blood. The J gene is TRBJ2-7, the V gene TRBV28; maybe TRBD2 (5 bases). The TCR originated in a man aged 25-45 years with Graves' hyperthyroidism that later progressed to Graves' ophthalmopathy. The CDR3 bases are TGTGCCAGCAGTCTAACATTTCGGGGTAACCCCTACGAGCAGTACTTC. Translation: CASSLTFRGNPYEQYF.